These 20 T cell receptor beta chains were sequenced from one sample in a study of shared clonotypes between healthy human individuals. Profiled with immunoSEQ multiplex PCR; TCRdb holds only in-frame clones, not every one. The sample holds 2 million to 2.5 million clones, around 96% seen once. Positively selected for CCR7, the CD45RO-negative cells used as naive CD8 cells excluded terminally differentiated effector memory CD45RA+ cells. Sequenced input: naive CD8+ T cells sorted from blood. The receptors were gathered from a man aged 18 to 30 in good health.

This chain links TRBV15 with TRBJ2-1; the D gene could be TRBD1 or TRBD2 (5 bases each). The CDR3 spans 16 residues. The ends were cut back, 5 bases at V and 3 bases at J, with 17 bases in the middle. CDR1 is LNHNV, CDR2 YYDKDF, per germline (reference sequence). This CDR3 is CATSEPGDGLYNEQFF. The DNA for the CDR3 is TGTGCCACCAGCGAACCTGGGGACGGACTCTACAATGAGCAGTTCTTC.

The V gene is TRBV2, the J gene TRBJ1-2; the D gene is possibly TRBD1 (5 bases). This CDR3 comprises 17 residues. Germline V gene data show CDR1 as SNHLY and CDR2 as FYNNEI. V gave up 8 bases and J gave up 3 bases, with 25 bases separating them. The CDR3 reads CASGEGRDTQFYYGYTF. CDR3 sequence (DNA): TGTGCCAGCGGGGAAGGCAGGGATACCCAATTCTACTATGGCTACACCTTC.

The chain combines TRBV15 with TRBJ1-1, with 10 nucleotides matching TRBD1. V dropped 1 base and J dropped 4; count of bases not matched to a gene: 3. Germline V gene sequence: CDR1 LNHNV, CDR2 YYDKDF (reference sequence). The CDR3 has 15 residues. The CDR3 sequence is CATSRGRTGGTEAFF. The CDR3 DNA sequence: TGTGCCACCAGCAGAGGAAGGACAGGGGGCACTGAAGCTTTCTTT.

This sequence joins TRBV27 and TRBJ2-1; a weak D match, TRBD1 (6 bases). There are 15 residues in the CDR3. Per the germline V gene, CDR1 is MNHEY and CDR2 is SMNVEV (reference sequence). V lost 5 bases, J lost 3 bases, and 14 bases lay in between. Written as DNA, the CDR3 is TGTGCCAGCAGTCCGGCAGGGGAAGGCTACAATGAGCAGTTCTTC. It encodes CASSPAGEGYNEQFF.

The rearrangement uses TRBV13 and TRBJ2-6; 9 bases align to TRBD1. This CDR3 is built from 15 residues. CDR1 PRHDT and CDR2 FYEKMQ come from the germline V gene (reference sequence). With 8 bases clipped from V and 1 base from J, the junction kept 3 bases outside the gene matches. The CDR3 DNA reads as TGTGCCAGCGCGGGACAGGGATCTGGGGCCAACGTCCTGACTTTC. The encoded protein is CASAGQGSGANVLTF.

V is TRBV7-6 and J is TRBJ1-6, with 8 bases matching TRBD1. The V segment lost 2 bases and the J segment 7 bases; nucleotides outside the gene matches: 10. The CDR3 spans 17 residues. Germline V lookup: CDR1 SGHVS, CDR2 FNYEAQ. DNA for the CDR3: TGTGCCAGCAGCTTAACAGAGAATCAGGGGGCGAATTCACCCCTCCACTTT. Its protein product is CASSLTENQGANSPLHF.

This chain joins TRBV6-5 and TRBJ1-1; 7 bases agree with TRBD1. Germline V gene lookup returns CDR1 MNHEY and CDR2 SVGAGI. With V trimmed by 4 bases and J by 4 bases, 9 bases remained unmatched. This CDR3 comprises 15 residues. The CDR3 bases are TGTGCCAGCAGTTTCGAAGACAGGGCTGTCACTGAAGCTTTCTTT. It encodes CASSFEDRAVTEAFF.

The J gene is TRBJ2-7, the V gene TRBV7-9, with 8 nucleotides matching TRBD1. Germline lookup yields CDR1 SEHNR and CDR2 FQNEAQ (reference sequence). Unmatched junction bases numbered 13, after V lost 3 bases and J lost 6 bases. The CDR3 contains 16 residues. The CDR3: CASSFGFGQGASEQYF. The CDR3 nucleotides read TGTGCCAGCAGCTTCGGCTTCGGGCAGGGGGCCAGCGAGCAGTACTTC.

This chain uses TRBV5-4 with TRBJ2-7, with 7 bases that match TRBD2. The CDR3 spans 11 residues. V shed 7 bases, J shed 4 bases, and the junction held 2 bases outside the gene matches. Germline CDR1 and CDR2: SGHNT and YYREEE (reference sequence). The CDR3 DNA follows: TGTGCCAGCGGGGAGGGATACGAGCAGTACTTC. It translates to CASGEGYEQYF. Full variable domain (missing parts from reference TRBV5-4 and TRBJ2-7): ETGVTQSPTHLIKTRGQQVTLRCSSQSGHNTVSWYQQALGQGPQFIFQYYREEENGRGNFPPRFSGLQFPNYSSELNVNALELDDSALYLCASGEGYEQYFGPGTRLTVT.

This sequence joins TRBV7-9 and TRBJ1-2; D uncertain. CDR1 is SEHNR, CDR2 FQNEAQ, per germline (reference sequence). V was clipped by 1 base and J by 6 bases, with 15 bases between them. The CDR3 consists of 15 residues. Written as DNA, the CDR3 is TGTGCCAGCAGCTTAGTCGGAAGCAGATGGGATGGCTACACCTTC. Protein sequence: CASSLVGSRWDGYTF.

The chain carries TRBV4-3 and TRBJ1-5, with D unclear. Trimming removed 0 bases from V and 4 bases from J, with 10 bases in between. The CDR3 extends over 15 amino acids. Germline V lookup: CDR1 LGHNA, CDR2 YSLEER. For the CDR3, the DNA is TGCGCCAGCAGCCAAGATTTAACATTAAATCAGCCCCAGCATTTT. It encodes CASSQDLTLNQPQHF.

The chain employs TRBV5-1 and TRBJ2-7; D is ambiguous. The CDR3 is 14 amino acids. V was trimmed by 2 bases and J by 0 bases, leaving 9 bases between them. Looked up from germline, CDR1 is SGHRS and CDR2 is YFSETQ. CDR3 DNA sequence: TGCGCCAGCAGCTTCCAAGGCTACTCCTACGAGCAGTACTTC. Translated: CASSFQGYSYEQYF.

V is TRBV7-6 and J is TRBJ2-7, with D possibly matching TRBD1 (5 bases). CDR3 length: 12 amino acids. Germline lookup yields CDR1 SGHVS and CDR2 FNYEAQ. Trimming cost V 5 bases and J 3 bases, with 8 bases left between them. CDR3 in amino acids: CASSPQDYEQYF. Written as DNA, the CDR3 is TGTGCCAGCAGCCCACAGGACTACGAGCAGTACTTC.

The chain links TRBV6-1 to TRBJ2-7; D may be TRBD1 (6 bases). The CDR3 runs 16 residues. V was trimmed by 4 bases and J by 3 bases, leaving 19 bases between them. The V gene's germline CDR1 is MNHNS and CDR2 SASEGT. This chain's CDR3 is CASSGTPDREYYEQYF. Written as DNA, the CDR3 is TGTGCCAGCAGTGGCACCCCGGACAGAGAATACTACGAGCAGTACTTC.

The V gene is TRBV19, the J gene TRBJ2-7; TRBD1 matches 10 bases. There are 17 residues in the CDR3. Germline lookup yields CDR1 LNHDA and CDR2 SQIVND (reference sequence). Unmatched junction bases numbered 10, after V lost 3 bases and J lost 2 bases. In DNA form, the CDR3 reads TGTGCCAGTAGTATCCCAATGGGGACAGGGGAGGCCTACGAGCAGTACTTC. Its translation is CASSIPMGTGEAYEQYF.

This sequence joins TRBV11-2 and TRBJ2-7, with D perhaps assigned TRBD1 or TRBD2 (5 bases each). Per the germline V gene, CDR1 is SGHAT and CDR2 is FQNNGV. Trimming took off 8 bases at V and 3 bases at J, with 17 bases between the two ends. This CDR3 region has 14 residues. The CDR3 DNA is TGTGCCAGCCTAGCCCCAGGGAACCTCTACGAGCAGTACTTC. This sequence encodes CASLAPGNLYEQYF.

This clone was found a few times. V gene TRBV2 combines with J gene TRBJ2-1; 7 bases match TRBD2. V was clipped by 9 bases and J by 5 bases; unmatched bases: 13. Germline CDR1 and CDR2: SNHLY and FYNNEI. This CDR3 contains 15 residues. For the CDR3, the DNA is TGTGCCAGTGAAAGTGGGACTAATACGAACAATGAGCAGTTCTTC. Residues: CASESGTNTNNEQFF.

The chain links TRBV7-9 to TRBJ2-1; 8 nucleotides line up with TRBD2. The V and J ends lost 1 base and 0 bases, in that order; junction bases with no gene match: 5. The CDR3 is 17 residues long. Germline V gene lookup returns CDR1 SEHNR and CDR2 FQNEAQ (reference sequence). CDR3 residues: CASSLDGGASSYNEQFF. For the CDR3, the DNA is TGTGCCAGCAGCTTAGACGGGGGGGCGAGCTCCTACAATGAGCAGTTCTTC. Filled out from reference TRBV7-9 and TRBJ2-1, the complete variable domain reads DTGVSQNPRHKITKRGQNVTFRCDPISEHNRLYWYRQTLGQGPEFLTYFQNEAQLEKSRLLSDRFSAERPKGSFSTLEIQRTEQGDSAMYLCASSLDGGASSYNEQFFGPGTRLTVL.

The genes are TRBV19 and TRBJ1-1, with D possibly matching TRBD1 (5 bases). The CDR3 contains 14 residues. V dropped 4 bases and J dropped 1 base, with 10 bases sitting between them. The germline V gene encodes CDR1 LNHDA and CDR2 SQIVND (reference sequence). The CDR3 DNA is TGTGCCAGTAGTACAGACAGTACGAACACTGAAGCTTTCTTT. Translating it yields CASSTDSTNTEAFF. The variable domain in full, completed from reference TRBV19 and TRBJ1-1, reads DGGITQSPKYLFRKEGQNVTLSCEQNLNHDAMYWYRQDPGQGLRLIYYSQIVNDFQKGDIAEGYSVSREKKESFPLTVTSAQKNPTAFYLCASSTDSTNTEAFFGQGTRLTVV.

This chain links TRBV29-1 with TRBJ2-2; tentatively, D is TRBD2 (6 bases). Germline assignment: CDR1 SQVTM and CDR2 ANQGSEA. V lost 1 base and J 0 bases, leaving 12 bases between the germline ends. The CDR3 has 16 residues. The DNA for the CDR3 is TGCAGCGTTGAAGGGGACTCAGACTCGAACACCGGGGAGCTGTTTTTT. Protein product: CSVEGDSDSNTGELFF.